Detailed here is one T cell receptor beta chain. The antigen is unknown. This CDR3 has 15 residues. In germline, CDR1 is MDHEN, CDR2 SYDVKM. Trimming took 6 bases from V and 0 from J, leaving 14 bases between them. Using immunoSEQ multiplex PCR, the repertoire was profiled, and TCRdb retains in-frame clones only, with some absent. This table holds roughly 34,000 clones, roughly 85% found once. This entry belongs to a study of T cells in tuberculosis. Study as a whole: T cells were selected with CD1B tetramers loaded with glucose monomycolate. Study-level findings and limits: Selection depended on which cryopreserved specimens were available.

Time point: new active TB diagnosis, blood taken before or within 7 days of starting treatment. HIV-seronegative South African adults aged 18 years or older had newly diagnosed active tuberculosis. Confirmation came from sputum smear and/or culture positivity for M. tuberculosis. The sequence was collected from an adult with tuberculosis. The rearrangement links TRBV28 to TRBJ2-5, with D tentatively TRBD1 (6 bases). The specimen comprised PBMCs, sampled at tuberculosis diagnosis. CDR3: CASSLSQGYQETQYF. CDR3 nucleotides: TGTGCCAGCAGCCTGAGTCAGGGGTACCAAGAGACCCAGTACTTC.